This T cell receptor (beta chain) was identified in a study of T cell repertoires in cytomegalovirus infection. Study-wide context: The authors used CMV epitopes that were HLA-C-restricted (recently identified) and HLA-B-restricted (well studied). Matching HLA type, along with CMV infection, was indicated by public TCR beta signatures.

The CDR3 runs 15 residues. V shed 6 bases and J 3 bases; nucleotides not matched to a gene: 9. Germline CDR1 MNHEY, CDR2 SVGEGT. Comments on this clonotype: Its target is not known.

Notes on the study in general: Pooled public TCR beta family frequency picked out CMV carriers with the relevant HLA. In two of eight donors, the top clonotype was HLA-C-restricted CMV-specific.

MiXCR, run by TCRdb on the reads, gives a single entry per CDR3 protein. Found here are hundreds of thousands of distinct CDR3 sequences, approximately 40% of them singletons; the top ten hold about 45%. The sample consisted of cultured PBMCs, taken from culture after CMV antigen stimulation. The source of this sequence is a human donor in good health (CMV status not recorded). Some clones in this sample may be carry-over from other donors' samples. The genes are TRBV6-2 or TRBV6-3 and TRBJ1-1, with 8 bases aligning to TRBD1. The CDR3, as DNA: TGTGCCAGCAGCCAGCGGACAGGGCTTGACACTGAAGCTTTCTTT. It is translated as CASSQRTGLDTEAFF.